Here is one TCR beta chain with its context. V lost 5 bases to trimming and J lost 4 bases; unmatched junction nucleotides: 7. The germline gives CDR1 SGHNT, CDR2 YYREEE (reference sequence). The CDR3 consists of 15 residues. The entry originates in a study of blood T cell repertoires in COVID-19. Source study methods: Amplification with reference gene primers provided the estimates of nucleated cell counts. Repertoires were generated with immunoSEQ multiplex PCR, while TCRdb's copy carries only in-frame clones and drops some. Clonal size and the V and J genes are those of that table, whereas D and trimming came from the DNA. This sample carries more than 95,000 clones, 79% of them seen once, and the ten largest clones take 35% to 40%.

The V call is TRBV5-4, the J call TRBJ2-1; TRBD2 agrees at 9 bases. Material: peripheral blood. This TCR derives from a man aged 35 to 55 with active or convalescent COVID-19. The CDR3 here is CASSNPSGDYNEQFF. CDR3 nucleotide sequence: TGTGCCAGCAGTAATCCTAGCGGGGATTACAATGAGCAGTTCTTC. Using reference TRBV5-4 and TRBJ2-1 for the parts outside the CDR3, the full variable domain is ETGVTQSPTHLIKTRGQQVTLRCSSQSGHNTVSWYQQALGQGPQFIFQYYREEENGRGNFPPRFSGLQFPNYSSELNVNALELDDSALYLCASSNPSGDYNEQFFGPGTRLTVL.